The present T cell receptor beta chain was sequenced within a study of CD8 T cells in ankylosing spondylitis. This CDR3 has 13 amino acids. CDR1 SGHKS and CDR2 YYEKEE come from the germline V gene (reference sequence). V was cut by 7 bases and J by 4 bases, with 11 bases left in between. From the 5' RACE reads, TCRdb called clonotypes with MiXCR, one entry per CDR3 protein. The sample includes roughly 240,000 distinct CDR3 sequences, 32% of them seen just once. This receptor was taken from a male donor with ankylosing spondylitis or in good health (not recorded which). The V call is TRBV5-5, the J call TRBJ2-2, with a weak D call TRBD2 (5 bases). The sequencing sample was made of blood, either unsorted or a sorted T cell fraction (not recorded which). In nucleotides, the CDR3 is TGTGCCAGCTTTGAGGGAGTCACCGGGGAGCTGTTTTTT. It yields the protein CASFEGVTGELFF.